The entry below describes one T cell receptor beta chain. It lacks a known antigen. Base qualities were left out, and no much larger clone turns up one base away. Unmatched junction bases come to 5, with V trimmed by 6 bases and J by 7 bases. The CDR3 sequence holds 15 residues, the cysteine and phenylalanine included. Only the CDR3 region is kept as DNA, spanning 45 bases read in frame from base 1. For CDR1 and CDR2, the germline V gene lists MNHEY and SVGAGI. These data are taken from a study of blood T cell repertoires in COVID-19 (dated by TCRdb to about 2020). Notes on the research overall: Collaborator samples came from the United States, Italy and Spain and covered acute and convalescent phases of COVID-19. The material from the prospective study consisted of cDNA or gDNA derived from T cells, B-cell-depleted T cells, or PBMCs. Subjects who had been exposed to COVID-19, were actively infected with it, or had recovered from it provided the deeply sampled blood TCRbeta repertoires that made up the dataset. The repertoires were released in a freely available public database meant as a resource for research on the immune response to SARS-CoV-2. The samples were drawn from the first 160 participants of the ongoing ImmuneRACE study and from more than 1,000 subjects provided by 6 global collaborators. The sample metadata nearly always contained a de-identified subject ID, COVID-19 status, age in years and sex. Where available, HLA class I and class II types were obtained from metadata supplied by the sample provider rather than from assay-based typing.

The immunoSEQ Assay, a bias-controlled multiplex PCR, was used to amplify TCRbeta CDR3 regions from genomic DNA. As for how the authors treated the data: Nucleated cell counts per sample were estimated from amplification of reference gene primers within the assay. To quantify the absolute abundance of each unique TCRbeta CDR3 rearrangement, sequence reads were collapsed and filtered. For each sample, productive Simpson clonality was calculated as the square root of Simpson's diversity index across productive rearrangements. TCRdb took this table from immuneACCESS and kept in-frame rearrangements with V and J called. Such tables lack part of the clones; where checked against another copy, unresolved V genes explain under half of the gap, and the rest is unexplained. The DNA was the basis for D and trimming; V, J and clone size are from that table. For this sample there are roughly 99,000 clones; approximately 86% appear just once. The ten largest clones add up to around 2% of the sample.

At one collaborating source in Seattle, patients were enrolled during active infection and were followed longitudinally through the course of disease. The collaborating institutions used their own protocols to collect whole blood in K2EDTA tubes. For TCRbeta analysis, collaborator samples were shipped as frozen whole blood, as isolated PBMCs, or as DNA extracted from either sample type. Points the paper makes about the study in general: Clinical and demographic metadata were provided uncurated, with the amount varying by source and participant.

The chain was built from TRBV6-5 and TRBJ1-6, with TRBD1 identical over 11 junction bases. The sample comprised peripheral blood. This TCR derives from a man aged 45-65 years with COVID-19, enrolled during active disease. Here the CDR3 is given as CASRMDRGHNSPLHF. The nucleotide sequence is given as TGTGCCAGCAGAATGGACAGGGGGCACAATTCACCCCTCCACTTT.